Here is one TCR beta chain with its context. This clonotype has just a few counts. The antigen it recognizes is unknown. No clone much larger than this one lies a single base away; base qualities are absent. This record belongs to a study of regulatory T cells in long-lasting Graves disease (TCRdb year 2021). Study-level background: To count as having persistent Graves' disease, a patient had to have received antithyroid drug treatment for over 5 years with TSH receptor autoantibodies remaining persistently positive. Antithyroid drugs had been taken for approximately ten years on average by persistent Graves' disease patients in the clinical cohort. TCR sequencing covered some 13 persistent and roughly 20 newly diagnosed Graves' disease patients, 33 samples in total. This study used TCR sequencing and RNA sequencing of peripheral blood to compare persistent Graves' disease patients against newly diagnosed Graves' disease patients. The study was conducted in China and was registered as a clinical trial.

Inclusive of the bounding cysteine and phenylalanine, the CDR3 is 15 residues long. The only DNA kept is the CDR3, 45 bases in frame from the first base. V is reduced by 5 bases and J by 1 base, leaving a spacing of 14 bases between them. CDR1 and CDR2 are drawn from the germline V gene (reference sequence): LNHDA, SQIVND. Study-wide findings and limitations: Sequencing and analysis were limited to the TCR beta chain. Preferential use of TRBV28, TRBJ1-2 and TRBJ2-5 was observed in persistent disease, whereas TRBV20-1 and TRBJ2-1 were favored in newly diagnosed disease. Persistent patients shared more public clonotypes among themselves (around 3,000) than newly diagnosed patients did (approximately 870). Persistent Graves' disease patients showed lower TCR Shannon entropy and fewer highly expanded clones than newly diagnosed patients, suggesting clonal expansion. As a limitation, the authors acknowledged that the small sample size may reduce accuracy. Peripheral blood alone was examined, since thyroid tissue, which constituted the primary lesion, could not be accessed.

The method was multiplex PCR. The data were produced on an Illumina HiSeq 4000. iRepertoire HTBI primers and Arm-PCR amplification of CDR3 regions were used to construct TCR beta libraries. Before sequencing, the PCR products went through gel purification. The authors processed their data as follows. Gene usage analysis of CDR3 amino acid clonotypes used the 60 to 80 TRBV and some 13 TRBJ segments found across samples. COPE and FqMerger were used to merge the filtered high-quality paired reads into contigs. BLAST was used to align contigs to IMGT TRBV, TRBD and TRBJ reference genes, with CDR3 defined following IMGT. Highly expanded clones were defined as clonotypes with a frequency above 0.1%. Repertoire diversity was measured by Shannon entropy, and V-J evenness by the Gini coefficient. Public clonotypes were defined as clonotypes shared by more than one individual. The raw public data were reprocessed by TCRdb itself: fastp quality trimming at Q25, MiXCR clonotype calling, in-frame beta chains only. Entries are consolidated by CDR3 protein sequence, retaining the most common genes and DNA. These V and J calls rely on TCRdb rather than the paper's analysis. In this sample the table shows about 470,000 distinct CDR3 sequences, roughly 21% of which occur a single time. The ten largest account for about 7% of the sample.

Taken with the paper, the label for time point translates to: persistent/refractory GD, antithyroid drugs over 5 years with positive TRAb. For both TCR sequencing and RNA sequencing, RNA was extracted from PBMCs using TRIzol. The diagnosis of Graves' disease was made according to American Thyroid Association guidelines. The patients came from an endocrinology department in Xi'an, China. Each patient gave approximately 10 milliliters of peripheral blood, collected in an EDTA anticoagulant tube. Ficoll Paque Plus density gradient separation was used to isolate PBMCs, and no further T cell sorting was done. RNA quality was checked with an Agilent 2100 Bioanalyzer and agarose gel, and concentration with a NanoDrop 2000.

This chain joins TRBV19 to TRBJ1-1, and the D gene may be TRBD1, 5 bases matching. This TCR derives from a female donor with Graves disease. This specimen was peripheral blood mononuclear cells (PBMCs), taken when the disease was refractory, from a patient treated with antithyroid drugs. The DNA sequence is as follows: TGTGCCAGTAGTGGGGTGGGACTTCCGAACACTGAAGCTTTCTTT. This yields the protein CASSGVGLPNTEAFF.